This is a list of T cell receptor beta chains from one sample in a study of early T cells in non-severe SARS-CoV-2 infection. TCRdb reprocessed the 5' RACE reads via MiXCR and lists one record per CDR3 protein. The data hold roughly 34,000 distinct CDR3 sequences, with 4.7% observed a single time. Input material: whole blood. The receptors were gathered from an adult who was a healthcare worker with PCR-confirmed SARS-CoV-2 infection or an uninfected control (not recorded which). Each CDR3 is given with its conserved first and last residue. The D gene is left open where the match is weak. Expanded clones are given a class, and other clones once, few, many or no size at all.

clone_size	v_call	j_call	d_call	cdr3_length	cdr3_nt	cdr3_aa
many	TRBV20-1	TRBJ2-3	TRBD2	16	TGCAGTGCTCTGACTAGCGGGGGACCTAGCACAGATACGCAGTATTTT	CSALTSGGPSTDTQYF
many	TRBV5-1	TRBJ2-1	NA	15	TGCGCCAGCAGCTTGGAAGCCAGCTCCTACAATGAGCAGTTCTTC	CASSLEASSYNEQFF
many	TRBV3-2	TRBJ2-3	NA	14	TGTGCCAGCAGCTCAGCCTGCGGCACAGATACGCAGTATTTT	CASSSACGTDTQYF
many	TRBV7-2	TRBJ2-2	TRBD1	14	TGTGCCAGCAGCATGACAGGGGCCACCGGGGAGCTGTTTTTT	CASSMTGATGELFF
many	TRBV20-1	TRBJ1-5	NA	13	TGCAGTGCTACAGGGTCCTTCAATCAGCCCCAGCATTTT	CSATGSFNQPQHF
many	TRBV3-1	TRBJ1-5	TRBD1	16	TGTGCCAGCAGCCAAGCGGGACAGCTTGGGGATCAGCCCCAGCATTTT	CASSQAGQLGDQPQHF
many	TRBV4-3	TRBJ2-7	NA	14	TGCGCCAGCAGCCTGACGGGGGATTCCTACGAGCAGTACTTC	CASSLTGDSYEQYF
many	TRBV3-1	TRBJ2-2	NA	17	TGTGCCAGCAGCCAACGTGAAAGTTTCGCGAACACCGGGGAGCTGTTTTTT	CASSQRESFANTGELFF
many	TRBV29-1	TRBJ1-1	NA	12	TGCAGCGCGGGGCGACTGAACACTGAAGCTTTCTTT	CSAGRLNTEAFF
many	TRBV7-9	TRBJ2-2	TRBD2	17	TGTGCCAGCAGCCGCCCAGCGGGGGGGCCTAACACCGGGGAGCTGTTTTTT	CASSRPAGGPNTGELFF
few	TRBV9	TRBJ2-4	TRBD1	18	TGTGCCAGCAGCGCAACTACGATGATCAGGGGGCGGCCTCCCCTTCAGTACTTC	CASSATTMIRGRPPLQYF
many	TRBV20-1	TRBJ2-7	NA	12	TGCAGTGCTAGGCAGAACTCCTACGAGCAGTACTTC	CSARQNSYEQYF
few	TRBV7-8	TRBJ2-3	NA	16	TGTGCCAGCAGCTTCGGCTCGGGGTGGGACACAGATACGCAGTATTTT	CASSFGSGWDTDTQYF
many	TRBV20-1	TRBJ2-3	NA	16	TGCAGTGCTAGAGATCCGGGGAAGGGCTACACAGATACGCAGTATTTT	CSARDPGKGYTDTQYF
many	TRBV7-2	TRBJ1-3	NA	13	TGTGCCAGCAGTTGGGACCTTGGAAACACCATATATTTT	CASSWDLGNTIYF
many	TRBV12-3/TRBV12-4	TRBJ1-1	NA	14	TGTGCCAGCAGTTCCCCCCCTAGGGCCACTGAAGCTTTCTTT	CASSSPPRATEAFF
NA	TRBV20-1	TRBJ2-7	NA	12	TGCAGTGCTAGGTATGGCAAGGCCGAGCAGTACTTC	CSARYGKAEQYF
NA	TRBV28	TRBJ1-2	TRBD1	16	TGTGCCAGCAGTCGCAACCGGGACAGGGCCACCTATGGCTACACCTTC	CASSRNRDRATYGYTF
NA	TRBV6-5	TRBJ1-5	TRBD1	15	TGTGCCAGCAGTTACTCGGGGACAGGGGAGCAGCCCCAGCATTTT	CASSYSGTGEQPQHF
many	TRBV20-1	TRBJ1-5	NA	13	TGCAGTGTCCGAGGACGGAATGATCAGCCCCAGCATTTT	CSVRGRNDQPQHF
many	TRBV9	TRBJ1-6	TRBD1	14	TGTGCCAGCAGCGCCACAGGGGGGAATTCACCCCTCCACTTT	CASSATGGNSPLHF
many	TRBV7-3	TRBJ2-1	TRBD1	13	TGTGCCAGCAGCGGGGACAGGGGCAATGAGCAGTTCTTC	CASSGDRGNEQFF
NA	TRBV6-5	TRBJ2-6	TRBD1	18	TGTGCCAGCACCAACACGGGACAGGGCTTCTCTGGGGCCAACGTCCTGACTTTC	CASTNTGQGFSGANVLTF
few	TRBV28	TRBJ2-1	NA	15	TGTGCCAGCAGCCCCGGGTCGAGCTCCTACAATGAGCAGTTCTTC	CASSPGSSSYNEQFF
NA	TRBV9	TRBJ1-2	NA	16	TGTGCCAGCAGCGTAGATTCCCAGGGGCTGCACTATGGCTACACCTTC	CASSVDSQGLHYGYTF
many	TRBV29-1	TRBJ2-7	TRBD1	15	TGCAGCGTTGAAGGGGGCGTGGGACAGGACTACGAGCAGTACTTC	CSVEGGVGQDYEQYF
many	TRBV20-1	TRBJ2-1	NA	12	TGCAGTGCCGTAGACAGGAACAATGAGCAGTTCTTC	CSAVDRNNEQFF
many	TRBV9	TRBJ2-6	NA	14	TGTGCCAGCAGTGGATGGTCTGGGGCCAACGTCCTGACTTTC	CASSGWSGANVLTF
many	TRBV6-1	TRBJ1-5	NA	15	TGTGCCAGCAGTGAAGTCTGGTCGGGCAATCAGCCCCAGCATTTT	CASSEVWSGNQPQHF
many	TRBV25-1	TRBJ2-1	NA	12	TGTGCCAGCAGCCTTTCGATTAATGAGCAGTTCTTC	CASSLSINEQFF
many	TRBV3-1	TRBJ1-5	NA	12	TGTGCCAGCAGCCAACAAAATCAGCCCCAGCATTTT	CASSQQNQPQHF
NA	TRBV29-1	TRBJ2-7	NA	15	TGCAGCGTTTTCGAAGGAGTAAGAAGCTCCTACGAGCAGTACTTC	CSVFEGVRSSYEQYF
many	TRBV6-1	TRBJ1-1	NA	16	TGTGCCAGCGTCCGGGGTTTTATAGCCATGAACACTGAAGCTTTCTTT	CASVRGFIAMNTEAFF
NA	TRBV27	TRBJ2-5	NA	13	TGTGCCAGCAGTTTACGAGAGGGGGAGACCCAGTACTTC	CASSLREGETQYF
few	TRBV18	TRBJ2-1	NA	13	TGTGTCAGCTCACGAGTCTCCTACAATGAGCAGTTCTTC	CVSSRVSYNEQFF
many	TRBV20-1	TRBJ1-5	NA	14	TGCAGTGCTAGAGATACTGGGAGCAATCAGCCCCAGCATTTT	CSARDTGSNQPQHF
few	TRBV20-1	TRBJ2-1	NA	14	TGCAGTGCTAGAGAGCACGGGGGTTTGAATGAGCAGTTCTTC	CSAREHGGLNEQFF
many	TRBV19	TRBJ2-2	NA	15	TGTGCCAGTAGTAGCCCGGGGATGAACACCGGGGAGCTGTTTTTT	CASSSPGMNTGELFF
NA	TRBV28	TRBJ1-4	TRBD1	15	TGTGCCAGCAGGCTCAACAGGGGGCGTAAAGAAAAACTGTTTTTT	CASRLNRGRKEKLFF
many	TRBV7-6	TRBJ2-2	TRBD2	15	TGTGCCAGCAGCTTAGTCGCGACTAGCGGCAGGGAGCTGTTTTTT	CASSLVATSGRELFF
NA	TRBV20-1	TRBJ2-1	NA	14	TGCAGTGCTAGCCCCGGGACAATCTACAATGAGCAGTTCTTC	CSASPGTIYNEQFF
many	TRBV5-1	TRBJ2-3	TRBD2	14	TGCGCCAGCAGAGAGCGGGGACGCACAGATACGCAGTATTTT	CASRERGRTDTQYF
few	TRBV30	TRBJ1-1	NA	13	TGTGCCTGGAGTAGTAACAGGTACACTGAAGCTTTCTTT	CAWSSNRYTEAFF
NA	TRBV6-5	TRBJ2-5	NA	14	TGTGCCAGCAGTTACTCCTTCGGGGTAGGGACCCAGTACTTC	CASSYSFGVGTQYF
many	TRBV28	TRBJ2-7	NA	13	TGTGCCAGCAGTTTAGTCAGGGTTGGCGAGCAGTACTTC	CASSLVRVGEQYF
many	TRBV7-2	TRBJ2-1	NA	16	TGTGCCAGCAGCCTTGCTACGTTAATCAGAAGGAATGAGCAGTTCTTC	CASSLATLIRRNEQFF
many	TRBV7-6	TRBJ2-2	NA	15	TGTGCCAGCAGCCCAAATGGGGCGAACACCGGGGAGCTGTTTTTT	CASSPNGANTGELFF
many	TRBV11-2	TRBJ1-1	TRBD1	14	TGTGCCAGCAGCCAACAGGGGGCCAACACTGAAGCTTTCTTT	CASSQQGANTEAFF
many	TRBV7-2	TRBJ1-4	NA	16	TGTGCCAGCAGCTTCACACGGTTAGGGACCGGGGAAAAACTGTTTTTT	CASSFTRLGTGEKLFF
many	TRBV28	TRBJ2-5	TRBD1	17	TGTGCCAGCAGTTTAAGGGGACAGGGGAAGAGCCAAGAGACCCAGTACTTC	CASSLRGQGKSQETQYF
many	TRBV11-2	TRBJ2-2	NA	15	TGTGCCAGCATCGGGGGAGTAGGAAGCACCGGGGAGCTGTTTTTT	CASIGGVGSTGELFF
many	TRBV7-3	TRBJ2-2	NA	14	TGTGCCAGCAGCTTAGGGACGAACACCGGGGAGCTGTTTTTT	CASSLGTNTGELFF